The source of this T cell receptor beta chain is a study of blood T cell repertoires in COVID-19. Study at large: Nucleic acid was either cDNA or gDNA, and it came from T cells, B-cell-depleted T cells, or PBMCs.

Recovered status applied to Cohort 3 donors who had two consecutive negative PCRs. It also applied to those with clearance or with symptom resolution. This CDR3 comprises 14 residues. CDR1 SQVTM and CDR2 ANQGSEA come from the germline V gene. V trimming: 0 bases; J trimming: 3 bases; junction bases outside the gene matches: 4. In the source study's methods: Amplification with reference gene primers provided the estimates of nucleated cell counts. The repertoire was sequenced with immunoSEQ multiplex PCR; TCRdb's copy has only in-frame clones and lacks some. That table gives V, J and clone size, and the DNA gave D and trimming. The sample carries roughly 180,000 clones, approximately 80% recorded once.

This chain uses TRBV29-1 with TRBJ1-2, with 7 bases fitting TRBD1. Sample: PBMCs or T cells enriched from blood (not recorded which). The TCR sequence derives from a man aged 50 to 60 who had recovered from COVID-19. CDR3 loop: CSVEDFGTDYGYTF. CDR3 nucleotides: TGCAGCGTTGAAGATTTTGGGACAGACTATGGCTACACCTTC.